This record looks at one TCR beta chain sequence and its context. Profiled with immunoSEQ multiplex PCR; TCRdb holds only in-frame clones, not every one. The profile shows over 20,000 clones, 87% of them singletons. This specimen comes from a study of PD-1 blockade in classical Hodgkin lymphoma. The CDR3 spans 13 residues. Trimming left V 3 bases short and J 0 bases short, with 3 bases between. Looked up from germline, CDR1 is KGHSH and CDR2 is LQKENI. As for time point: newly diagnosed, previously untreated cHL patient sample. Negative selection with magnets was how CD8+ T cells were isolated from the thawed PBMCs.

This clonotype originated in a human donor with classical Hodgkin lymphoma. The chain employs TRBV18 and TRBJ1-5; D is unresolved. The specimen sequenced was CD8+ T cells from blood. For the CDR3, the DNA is TGTGCCAGCTCACCTAATAGCAATCAGCCCCAGCATTTT. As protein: CASSPNSNQPQHF.